This TCR beta chain appears in the sequencing data of a study of naive and memory T cell subsets. Study-wide results and limits: Especially in CD8 cells, naive repertoires contained a few larger clonotypes, possibly CD45RA-re-expressing memory cells.

The germline CDR1 and CDR2 sequences are SGHAT and FQNNGV. Trimming stripped 1 base from V and 4 bases from J, with 9 bases between. The CDR3 totals 14 residues. This clonotype was observed at least ten times. What it recognizes is unknown. CD4 T cells were positively selected, then CD8 T cells from the CD4-negative fraction. Cells stained for CD3, CD4, CD8, CD45RA and CD27 were sorted into four subsets. The beta constant-region primer was an equimolar mix of two oligonucleotides covering TRBC1 and TRBC2. Ligated cDNA was amplified by four rounds of PCR with nested alpha and beta constant-region primers and SP2. Ligation attached a single-stranded oligonucleotide with a 12-nucleotide UMI and the SP2 primer to the cDNA 3' end. TCRdb reprocessed the UMI-ligation and nested PCR reads with MiXCR, giving one entry per CDR3 protein. Among 99,000 or so distinct CDR3 sequences listed, about 15% were seen once.

The sequencing input was naive CD8+ T cells from blood. This receptor was identified in a human donor in good health. The V call is TRBV11-2, the J call TRBJ2-3, with a possible D match to TRBD1 (6 bases). The CDR3 DNA is TGTGCCAGCAGCTTAGTAACAGGGCCAGATACGCAGTATTTT. Translating gives CASSLVTGPDTQYF.